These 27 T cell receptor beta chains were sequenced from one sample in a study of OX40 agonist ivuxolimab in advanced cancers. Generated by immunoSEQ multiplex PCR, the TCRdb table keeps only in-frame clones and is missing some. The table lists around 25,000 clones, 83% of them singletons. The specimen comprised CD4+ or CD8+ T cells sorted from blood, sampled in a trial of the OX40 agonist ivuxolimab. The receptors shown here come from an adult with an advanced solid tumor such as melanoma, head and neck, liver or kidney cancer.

The CDR3 DNA sequence: TGTGCCAGCAGCGAGGACTCCTACACCGGGGAGCTGTTTTTT. Amino acids: CASSEDSYTGELFF. The J gene is TRBJ2-2, the V gene TRBV11-2, with D possibly matching TRBD2 (5 bases). This CDR3 spans 14 amino acids. CDR1 and CDR2 from the germline V gene are SGHAT and FQNNGV. Between the trimmed V and J ends, which lost 5 bases and 3 bases, there was a span of 10 bases.

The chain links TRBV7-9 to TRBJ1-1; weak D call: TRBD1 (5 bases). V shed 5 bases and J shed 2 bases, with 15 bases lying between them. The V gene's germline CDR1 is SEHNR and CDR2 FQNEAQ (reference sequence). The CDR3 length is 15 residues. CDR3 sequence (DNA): TGTGCCAGCAGCCCTGGTGGGGGGGGAAACACTGAAGCTTTCTTT. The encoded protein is CASSPGGGGNTEAFF.

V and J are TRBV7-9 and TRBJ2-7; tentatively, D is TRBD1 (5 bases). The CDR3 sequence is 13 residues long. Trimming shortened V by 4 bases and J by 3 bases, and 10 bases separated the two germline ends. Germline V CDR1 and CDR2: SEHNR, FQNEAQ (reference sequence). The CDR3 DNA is TGTGCCAGCAGCTCCGCCGACAGCTACGAGCAGTACTTC. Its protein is CASSSADSYEQYF.

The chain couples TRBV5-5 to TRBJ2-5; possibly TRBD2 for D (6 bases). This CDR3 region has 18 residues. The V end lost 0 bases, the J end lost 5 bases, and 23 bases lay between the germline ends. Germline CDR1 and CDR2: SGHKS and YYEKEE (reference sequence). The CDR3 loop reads CASSLGDVGLKFQETQYF. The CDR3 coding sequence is TGTGCCAGCAGCTTGGGTGACGTGGGACTTAAGTTCCAGGAGACCCAGTACTTC.

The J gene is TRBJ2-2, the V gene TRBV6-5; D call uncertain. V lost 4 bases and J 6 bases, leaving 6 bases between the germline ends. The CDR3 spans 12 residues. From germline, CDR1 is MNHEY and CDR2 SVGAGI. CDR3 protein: CASSLDAGELFF. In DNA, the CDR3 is TGTGCCAGCAGTTTAGATGCCGGGGAGCTGTTTTTT.

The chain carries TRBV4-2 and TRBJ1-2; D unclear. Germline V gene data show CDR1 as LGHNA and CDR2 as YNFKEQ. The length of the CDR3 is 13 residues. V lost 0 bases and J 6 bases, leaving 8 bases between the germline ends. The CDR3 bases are TGTGCCAGCAGCCAAGAATCCCTGAATGGCTACACCTTC. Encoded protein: CASSQESLNGYTF.

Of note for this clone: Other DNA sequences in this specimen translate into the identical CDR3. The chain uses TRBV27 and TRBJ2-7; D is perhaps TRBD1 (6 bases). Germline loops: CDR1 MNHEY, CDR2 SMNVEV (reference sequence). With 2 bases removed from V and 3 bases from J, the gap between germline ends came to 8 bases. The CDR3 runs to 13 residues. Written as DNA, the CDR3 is TGTGCCAGCAGTTTAGGACAGAACTACGAGCAGTACTTC. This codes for CASSLGQNYEQYF.

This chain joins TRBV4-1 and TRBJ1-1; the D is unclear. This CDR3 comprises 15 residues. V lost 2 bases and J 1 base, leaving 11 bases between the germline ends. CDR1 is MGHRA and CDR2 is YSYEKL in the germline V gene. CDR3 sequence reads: CASSQRALGNTEAFF. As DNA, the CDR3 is TGCGCCAGCAGCCAACGCGCTCTGGGGAACACTGAAGCTTTCTTT.

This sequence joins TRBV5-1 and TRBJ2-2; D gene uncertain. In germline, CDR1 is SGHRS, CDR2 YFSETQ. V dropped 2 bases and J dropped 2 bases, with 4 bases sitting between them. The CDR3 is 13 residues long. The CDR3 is CASSFGNTGELFF. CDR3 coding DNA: TGCGCCAGCAGCTTTGGAAACACCGGGGAGCTGTTTTTT.

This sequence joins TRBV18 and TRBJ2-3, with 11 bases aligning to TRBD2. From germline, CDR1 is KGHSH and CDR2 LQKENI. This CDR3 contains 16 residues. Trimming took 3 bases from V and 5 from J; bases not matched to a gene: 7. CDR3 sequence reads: CASSPLSGGVGDTQYF. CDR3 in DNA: TGTGCCAGCTCACCCCTTAGCGGGGGGGTTGGAGATACGCAGTATTTT.

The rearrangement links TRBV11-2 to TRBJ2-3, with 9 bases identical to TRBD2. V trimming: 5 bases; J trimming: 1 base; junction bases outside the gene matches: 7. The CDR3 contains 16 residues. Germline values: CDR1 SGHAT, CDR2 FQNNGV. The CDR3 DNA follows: TGTGCCAGCAGCCGACAGCGGGGGGAGGGCACAGATACGCAGTATTTT. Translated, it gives CASSRQRGEGTDTQYF.

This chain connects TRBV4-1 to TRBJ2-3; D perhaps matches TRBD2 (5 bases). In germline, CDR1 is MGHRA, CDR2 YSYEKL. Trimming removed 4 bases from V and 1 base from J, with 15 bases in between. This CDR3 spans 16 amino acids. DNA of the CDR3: TGCGCCAGCAGCCGCAAGGGTGCGGGTGGCACAGATACGCAGTATTTT. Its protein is CASSRKGAGGTDTQYF.

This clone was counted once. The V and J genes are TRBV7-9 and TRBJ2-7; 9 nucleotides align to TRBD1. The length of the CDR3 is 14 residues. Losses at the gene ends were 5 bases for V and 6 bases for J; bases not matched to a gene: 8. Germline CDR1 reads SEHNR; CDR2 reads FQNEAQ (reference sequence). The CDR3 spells CASSPRTGESEQYF. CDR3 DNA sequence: TGTGCCAGCAGCCCGAGGACAGGGGAGAGCGAGCAGTACTTC.

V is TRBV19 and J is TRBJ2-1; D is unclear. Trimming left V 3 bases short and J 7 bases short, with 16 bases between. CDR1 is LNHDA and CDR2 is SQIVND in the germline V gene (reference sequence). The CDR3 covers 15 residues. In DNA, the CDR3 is TGTGCCAGTAGTATCGGCAGACCCGGCGGAAATGAGCAGTTCTTC. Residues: CASSIGRPGGNEQFF.

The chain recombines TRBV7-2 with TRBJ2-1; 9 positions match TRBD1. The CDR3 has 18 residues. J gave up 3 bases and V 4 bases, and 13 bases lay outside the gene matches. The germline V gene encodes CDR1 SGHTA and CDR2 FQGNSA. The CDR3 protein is CASSSRGPGQGYYNEQFF. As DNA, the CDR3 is TGTGCCAGCAGCTCAAGGGGCCCGGGACAGGGCTACTACAATGAGCAGTTCTTC.

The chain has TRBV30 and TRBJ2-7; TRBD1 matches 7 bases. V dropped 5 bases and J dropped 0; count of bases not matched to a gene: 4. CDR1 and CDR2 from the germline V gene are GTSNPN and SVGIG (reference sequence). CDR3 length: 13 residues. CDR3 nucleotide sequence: TGTGCCTGGGATACAGGGGCCTCCTACGAGCAGTACTTC. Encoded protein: CAWDTGASYEQYF.

This chain's CDR3 is CASSRLAGGPNEQFF. CDR3 in DNA: TGTGCCAGCAGCAGACTAGCGGGGGGGCCTAATGAGCAGTTCTTC. V gene TRBV7-9 combines with J gene TRBJ2-1; 14 bases are shared with TRBD2. CDR1 is SEHNR and CDR2 is FQNEAQ in the germline V gene (reference sequence). After removal of 5 bases from V and 7 bases from J, the junction contained 4 bases not matched to a gene. This CDR3 is built from 15 residues.

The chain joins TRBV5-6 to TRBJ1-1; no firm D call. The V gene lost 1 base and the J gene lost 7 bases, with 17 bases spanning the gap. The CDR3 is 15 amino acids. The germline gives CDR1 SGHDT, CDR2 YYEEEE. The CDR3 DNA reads TGTGCCAGCAGCTTGTGGCGACGGGAGGATGGTGAAGCTTTCTTT. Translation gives CASSLWRREDGEAFF.

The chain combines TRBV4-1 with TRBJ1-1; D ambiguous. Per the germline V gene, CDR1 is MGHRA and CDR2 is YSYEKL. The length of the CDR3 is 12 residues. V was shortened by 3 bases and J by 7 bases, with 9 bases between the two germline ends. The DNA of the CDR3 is TGCGCCAGCAGCCAGAGTTCAGATGAAGCTTTCTTT. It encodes CASSQSSDEAFF.

The DNA of the CDR3 is TGTGCCCCGGCGGGCCTTTCTAGCACAGATACGCAGTATTTT. Residues: CAPAGLSSTDTQYF. The chain uses TRBV27 and TRBJ2-3; maybe TRBD2 (5 bases). Trimming shortened V by 11 bases and J by 0 bases, and 15 bases separated the two germline ends. This CDR3 spans 14 amino acids. Germline V gene sequence: CDR1 MNHEY, CDR2 SMNVEV (reference sequence).

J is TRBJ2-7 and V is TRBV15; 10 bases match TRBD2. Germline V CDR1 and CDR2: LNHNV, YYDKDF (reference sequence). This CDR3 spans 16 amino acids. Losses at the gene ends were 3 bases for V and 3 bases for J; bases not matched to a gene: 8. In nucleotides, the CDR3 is TGTGCCACCAGCAGTTCCAGGACTAGCGGATACTACGAGCAGTACTTC. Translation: CATSSSRTSGYYEQYF.

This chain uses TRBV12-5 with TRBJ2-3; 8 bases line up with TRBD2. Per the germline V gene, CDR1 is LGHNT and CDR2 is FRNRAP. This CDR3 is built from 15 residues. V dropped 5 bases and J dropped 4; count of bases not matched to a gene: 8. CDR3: CASGNPGLAPDTQYF. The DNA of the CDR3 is TGTGCTAGTGGTAACCCTGGACTAGCCCCAGATACGCAGTATTTT.

In nucleotides, the CDR3 is TGTGCCAGCAGCTTGGGGTGGGGCGGAGGCACTGAAGCTTTCTTT. Its translation is CASSLGWGGGTEAFF. The V gene is TRBV5-4, the J gene TRBJ1-1; weak D call: TRBD1 (5 bases). Between the trimmed V and J ends, which lost 0 bases and 4 bases, there was a span of 13 bases. The CDR3 consists of 15 residues. Germline CDR1 reads SGHNT; CDR2 reads YYREEE (reference sequence).

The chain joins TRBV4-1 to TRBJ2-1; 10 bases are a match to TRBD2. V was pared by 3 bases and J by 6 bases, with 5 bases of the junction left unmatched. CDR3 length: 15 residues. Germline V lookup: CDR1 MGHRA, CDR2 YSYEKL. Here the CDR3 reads CASSQTSGGGNEQFF. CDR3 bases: TGCGCCAGCAGCCAGACCAGCGGGGGGGGCAATGAGCAGTTCTTC.

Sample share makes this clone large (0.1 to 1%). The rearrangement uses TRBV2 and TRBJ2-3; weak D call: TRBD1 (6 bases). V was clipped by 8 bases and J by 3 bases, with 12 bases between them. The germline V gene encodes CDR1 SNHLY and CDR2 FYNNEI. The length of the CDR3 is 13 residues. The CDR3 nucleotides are TGTGCCAGCCCCTTGAGGGGGACAGATACGCAGTATTTT. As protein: CASPLRGTDTQYF.

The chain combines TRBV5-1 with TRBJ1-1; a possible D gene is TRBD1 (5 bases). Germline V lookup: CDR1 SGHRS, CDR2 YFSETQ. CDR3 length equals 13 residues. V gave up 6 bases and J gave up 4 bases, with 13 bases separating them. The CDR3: CASTDGGSTEAFF. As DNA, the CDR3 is TGCGCCAGCACCGATGGGGGAAGCACTGAAGCTTTCTTT.

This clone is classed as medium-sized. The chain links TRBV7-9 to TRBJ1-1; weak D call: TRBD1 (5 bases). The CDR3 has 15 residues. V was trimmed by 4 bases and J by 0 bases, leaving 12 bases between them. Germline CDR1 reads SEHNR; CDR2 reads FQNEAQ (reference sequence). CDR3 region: CASSSGGGLNTEAFF. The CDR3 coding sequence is TGTGCCAGCAGCTCTGGGGGAGGCTTGAACACTGAAGCTTTCTTT.